This T cell receptor (beta chain) was documented in a study of T-cell memory formation after mild COVID-19. Study information: Clustering of TCRs was largely donor specific.

In this sample, this clonotype turned up many times. Its antigen is not known. Study-level points and caveats: That cross-reactive memory joined was suggested by some responding clones appearing in pre-infection memory. Contracting clones, day 15 to 85, had balanced CD4/CD8, and later expanders favored CD4+.

5'RACE primed from the constant segment yielded TCR alpha and TCR beta cDNA libraries bearing sample barcodes and UMIs. TCRdb used MiXCR to reprocess the 5' RACE reads, holding one entry per CDR3 protein. The sample lists around 340,000 distinct CDR3 sequences; 13% were seen once. Per the germline V gene, CDR1 is SGHVS and CDR2 is FQNEAQ. Trimming removed 7 bases from V and 4 bases from J, with 13 bases in between. The CDR3 is 13 amino acids. Sequencing was carried out using PBMCs or a T cell subset sorted from them (not recorded which). The clonotype comes from a man younger than 35 who had mild COVID-19 (a few samples of this study predate the infection). Cell type and time point are not known. The chain is built from TRBV7-8 and TRBJ2-5; the D gene is possibly TRBD1 (6 bases). The CDR3 DNA reads TGTGCCAGCACCAAACCCAGGGGAGAGACCCAGTACTTC. Translated, it gives CASTKPRGETQYF.